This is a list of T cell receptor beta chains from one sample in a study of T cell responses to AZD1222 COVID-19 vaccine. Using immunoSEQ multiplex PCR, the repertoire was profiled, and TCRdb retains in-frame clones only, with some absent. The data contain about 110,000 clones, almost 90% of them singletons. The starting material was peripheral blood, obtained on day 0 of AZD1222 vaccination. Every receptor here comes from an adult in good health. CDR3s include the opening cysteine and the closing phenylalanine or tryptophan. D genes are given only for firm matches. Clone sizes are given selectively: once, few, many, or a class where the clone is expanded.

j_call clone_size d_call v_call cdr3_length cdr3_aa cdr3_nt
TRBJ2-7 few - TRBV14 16 CASSQESRRGSGKQYF TGTGCCAGCAGCCAAGAAAGCCGGCGGGGCTCAGGAAAGCAGTACTTC
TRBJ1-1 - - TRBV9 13 CASSVALNTEAFF TGTGCCAGCAGCGTAGCTTTGAACACTGAAGCTTTCTTT
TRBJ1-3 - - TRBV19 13 CASSSYSGNTIYF TGTGCCAGTAGTAGTTATTCCGGAAACACCATATATTTT
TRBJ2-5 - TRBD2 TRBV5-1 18 CASSLTRPGLAAKETQYF TGCGCCAGCAGCTTGACCAGACCGGGACTAGCGGCTAAAGAGACCCAGTACTTC
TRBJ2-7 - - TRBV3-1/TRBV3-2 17 CASSQEGDRSSSYEQYF TGTGCCAGCAGCCAAGAAGGAGACAGGTCGAGCTCCTACGAGCAGTACTTC
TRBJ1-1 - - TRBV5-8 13 CASSVTGRGIAFF TGTGCCAGCAGCGTAACAGGGAGGGGCATAGCTTTCTTT
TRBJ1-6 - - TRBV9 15 CASSARGGFDSPLHF TGTGCCAGCAGCGCCCGGGGGGGGTTTGACTCACCCCTCCACTTT
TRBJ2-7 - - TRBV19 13 CASSISGAGEQYF TGTGCCAGTAGTATATCGGGGGCCGGGGAGCAGTACTTC
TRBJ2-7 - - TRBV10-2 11 CASRNSYEQYF TGCGCCAGCAGGAACTCCTACGAGCAGTACTTC
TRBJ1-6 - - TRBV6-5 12 CASSPAYSPLHF TGTGCCAGCAGTCCCGCATATTCACCCCTCCACTTT
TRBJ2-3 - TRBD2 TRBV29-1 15 CSVEGASGVADTQYF TGCAGCGTTGAAGGGGCTAGCGGGGTAGCAGATACGCAGTATTTT
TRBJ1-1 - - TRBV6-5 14 CASRLGGLNTEAFF TGTGCCAGCAGGTTGGGGGGATTGAACACTGAAGCTTTCTTT
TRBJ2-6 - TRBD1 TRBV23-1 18 CASSQSKLQGPGANVLTF TGCGCCAGCAGTCAATCCAAACTACAGGGGCCTGGGGCCAACGTCCTGACTTTC
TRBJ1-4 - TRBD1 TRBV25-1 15 CASSGDRGRGEKLFF TGTGCCAGCAGTGGAGACAGGGGGCGAGGAGAAAAACTGTTTTTT
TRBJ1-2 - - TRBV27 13 CASSLGRGTGYTF TGTGCCAGCAGTTTGGGCAGGGGTACTGGCTACACCTTC
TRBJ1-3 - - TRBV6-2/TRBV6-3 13 CASSWGRGNTIYF TGTGCCAGCAGTTGGGGGCGCGGAAACACCATATATTTT
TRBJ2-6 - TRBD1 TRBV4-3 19 CASSQESTGGFSGANVLTF TGCGCCAGCAGCCAAGAATCGACAGGGGGATTCTCTGGGGCCAACGTCCTGACTTTC
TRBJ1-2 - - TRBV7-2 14 CASSLAGPGRGYTF TGTGCCAGCAGCTTAGCAGGGCCTGGTCGGGGCTACACCTTC
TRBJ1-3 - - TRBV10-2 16 CASSPKAASSGNTIYF TGCGCCAGCAGTCCGAAGGCGGCCAGCTCTGGAAACACCATATATTTT
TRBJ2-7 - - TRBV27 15 CASSLSYLGSYEQYF TGTGCCAGCAGTTTATCGTACTTGGGTTCCTACGAGCAGTACTTC
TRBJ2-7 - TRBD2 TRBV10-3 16 CASGPTSGRYSYEQYF TGTGCCTCAGGGCCGACTAGCGGGAGGTATAGCTACGAGCAGTACTTC
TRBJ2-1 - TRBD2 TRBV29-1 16 CSVDSYSGRGYNEQFF TGCAGCGTTGACTCTTATAGCGGGAGAGGATACAATGAGCAGTTCTTC
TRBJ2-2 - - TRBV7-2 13 CASSPVAVGELFF TGTGCCAGCAGCCCCGTTGCGGTGGGGGAGCTGTTTTTT
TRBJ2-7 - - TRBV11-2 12 CATGRGPYEQYF TGTGCCACAGGGCGCGGCCCCTACGAGCAGTACTTC
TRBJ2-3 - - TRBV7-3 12 CASSGGTDTQYF TGTGCCAGCAGCGGCGGGACAGATACGCAGTATTTT
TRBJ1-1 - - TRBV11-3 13 CASSFSRVAEAFF TGTGCCAGCAGCTTCTCCAGGGTGGCTGAAGCTTTCTTT
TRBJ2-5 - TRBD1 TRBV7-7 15 CASSLGQGTKETQYF TGTGCTAGCAGCTTGGGACAGGGAACTAAAGAGACCCAGTACTTC
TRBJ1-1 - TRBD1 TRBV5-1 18 CASSLNYRGRTWNTEAFF TGCGCCAGCAGCCTTAATTACAGGGGACGAACGTGGAACACTGAAGCTTTCTTT
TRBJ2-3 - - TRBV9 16 CASSVATGGGPDTQYF TGTGCCAGCAGCGTAGCTACCGGGGGAGGTCCAGATACGCAGTATTTT
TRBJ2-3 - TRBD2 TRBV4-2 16 CASSQEGPSGSDTQYF TGTGCCAGCAGCCAAGAAGGGCCTAGCGGGTCAGATACGCAGTATTTT
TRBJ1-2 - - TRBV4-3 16 CASSQDLRGVMDGYTF TGCGCCAGCAGCCAAGATTTGAGAGGGGTGATGGATGGCTACACCTTC
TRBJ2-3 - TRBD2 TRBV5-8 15 CASSLGGGSADTQYF TGTGCCAGCAGCTTGGGTGGCGGGAGCGCAGATACGCAGTATTTT
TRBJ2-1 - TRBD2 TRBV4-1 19 CASSQDSSGTVSSYNEQFF TGCGCCAGCAGCCAAGATAGTAGCGGGACCGTGAGCTCCTACAATGAGCAGTTCTTC
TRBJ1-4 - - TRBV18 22 CASSPPGIGRTGRIATNEKLFF TGTGCCAGCTCACCACCGGGGATCGGGAGAACAGGGCGAATTGCAACTAATGAAAAACTGTTTTTT
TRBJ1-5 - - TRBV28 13 CASSFEGDQPQHF TGTGCCAGCAGTTTCGAGGGGGATCAGCCCCAGCATTTT